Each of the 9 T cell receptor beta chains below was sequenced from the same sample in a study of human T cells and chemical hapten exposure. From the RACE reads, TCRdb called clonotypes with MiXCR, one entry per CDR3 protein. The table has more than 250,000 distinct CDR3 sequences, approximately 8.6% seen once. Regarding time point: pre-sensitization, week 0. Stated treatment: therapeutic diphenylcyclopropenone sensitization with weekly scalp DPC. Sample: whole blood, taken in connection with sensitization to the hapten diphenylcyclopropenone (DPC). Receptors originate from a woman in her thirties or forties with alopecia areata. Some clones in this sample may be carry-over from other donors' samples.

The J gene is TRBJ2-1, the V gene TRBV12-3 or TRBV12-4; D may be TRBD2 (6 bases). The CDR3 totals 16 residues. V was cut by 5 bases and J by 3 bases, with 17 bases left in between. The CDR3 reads CASSPPGVADYNEQFF. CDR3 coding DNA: TGTGCCAGCAGTCCCCCTGGTGTAGCGGACTACAATGAGCAGTTCTTC.

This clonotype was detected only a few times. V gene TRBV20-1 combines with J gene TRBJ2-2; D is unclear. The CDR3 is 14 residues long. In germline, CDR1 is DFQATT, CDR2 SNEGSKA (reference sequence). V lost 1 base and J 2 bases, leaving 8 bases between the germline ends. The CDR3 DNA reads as TGCAGTGCTAGAGTGCAGGAAAACACCGGGGAGCTGTTTTTT. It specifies CSARVQENTGELFF.

CDR3 residues: CASSDGLGNEQFF. The CDR3 bases are TGTGCCAGCAGTGATGGACTAGGAAATGAGCAGTTCTTC. The chain employs TRBV2 and TRBJ2-1; 7 bases line up with TRBD2. CDR1 and CDR2 from the germline V gene are SNHLY and FYNNEI. This CDR3 is built from 13 residues. V dropped 3 bases and J dropped 7; count of bases not matched to a gene: 3.

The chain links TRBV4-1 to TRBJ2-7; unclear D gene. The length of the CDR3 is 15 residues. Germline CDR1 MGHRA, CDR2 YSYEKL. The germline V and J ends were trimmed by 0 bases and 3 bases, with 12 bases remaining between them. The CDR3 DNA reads TGCGCCAGCAGCCAAGAGAACGGATGGTACTACGAGCAGTACTTC. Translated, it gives CASSQENGWYYEQYF.

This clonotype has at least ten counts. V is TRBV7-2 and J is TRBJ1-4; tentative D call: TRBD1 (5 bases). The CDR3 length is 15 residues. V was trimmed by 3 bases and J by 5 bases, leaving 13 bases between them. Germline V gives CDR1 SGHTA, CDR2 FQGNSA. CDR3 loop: CASSFSGLTNEKLFF. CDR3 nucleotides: TGTGCCAGCAGCTTTTCGGGACTGACAAATGAAAAACTGTTTTTT. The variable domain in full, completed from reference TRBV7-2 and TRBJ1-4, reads GAGVSQSPSNKVTEKGKDVELRCDPISGHTALYWYRQSLGQGLEFLIYFQGNSAPDKSGLPSDRFSAERTGGSVSTLTIQRTQQEDSAVYLCASSFSGLTNEKLFFGSGTQLSVL.

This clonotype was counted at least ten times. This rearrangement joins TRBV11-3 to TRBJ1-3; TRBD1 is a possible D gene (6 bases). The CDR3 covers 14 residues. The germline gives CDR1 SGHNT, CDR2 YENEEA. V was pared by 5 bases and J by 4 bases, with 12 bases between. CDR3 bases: TGTGCCAGCAGCCACACAGGGTCCGGAAACACCATATATTTT. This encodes CASSHTGSGNTIYF.

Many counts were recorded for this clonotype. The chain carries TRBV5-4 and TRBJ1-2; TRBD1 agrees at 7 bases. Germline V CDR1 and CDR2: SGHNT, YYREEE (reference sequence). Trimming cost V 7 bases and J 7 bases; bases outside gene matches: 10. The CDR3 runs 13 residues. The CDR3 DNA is TGTGCCAGCGGAAGACAGGGCCAGTCTGGCTACACCTTC. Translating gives CASGRQGQSGYTF.

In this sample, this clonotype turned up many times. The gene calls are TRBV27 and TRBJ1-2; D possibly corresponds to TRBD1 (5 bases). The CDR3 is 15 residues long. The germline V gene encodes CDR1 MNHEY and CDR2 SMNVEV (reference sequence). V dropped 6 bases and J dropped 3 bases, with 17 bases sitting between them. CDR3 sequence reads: CASSPTVPFHYGYTF. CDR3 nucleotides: TGTGCCAGCAGCCCGACAGTTCCCTTTCACTATGGCTACACCTTC.

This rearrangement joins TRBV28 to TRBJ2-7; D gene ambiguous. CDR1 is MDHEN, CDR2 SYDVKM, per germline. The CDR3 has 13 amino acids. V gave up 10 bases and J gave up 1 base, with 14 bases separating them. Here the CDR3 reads CATTPPGSYEQYF. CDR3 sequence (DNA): TGTGCCACCACGCCCCCCGGGTCCTACGAGCAGTACTTC. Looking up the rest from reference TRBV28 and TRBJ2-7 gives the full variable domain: DVKVTQSSRYLVKRTGEKVFLECVQDMDHENMFWYRQDPGLGLRLIYFSYDVKMKEKGDIPEGYSVSREKKERFSLILESASTNQTSMYLCATTPPGSYEQYFGPGTRLTVT.